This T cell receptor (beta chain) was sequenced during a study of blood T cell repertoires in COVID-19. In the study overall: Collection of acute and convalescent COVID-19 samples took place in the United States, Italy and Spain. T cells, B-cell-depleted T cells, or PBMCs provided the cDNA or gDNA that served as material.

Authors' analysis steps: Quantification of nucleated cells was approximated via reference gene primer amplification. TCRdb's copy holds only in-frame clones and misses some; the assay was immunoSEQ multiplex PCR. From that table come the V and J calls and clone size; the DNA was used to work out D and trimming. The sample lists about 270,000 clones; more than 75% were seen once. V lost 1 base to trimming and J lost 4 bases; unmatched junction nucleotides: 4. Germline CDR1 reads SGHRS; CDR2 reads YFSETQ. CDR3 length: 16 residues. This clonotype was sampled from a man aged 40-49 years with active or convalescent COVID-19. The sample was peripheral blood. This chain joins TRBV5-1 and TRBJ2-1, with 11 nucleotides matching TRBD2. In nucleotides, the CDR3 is TGCGCCAGCAGCTTGTTTACTAGCGGGAGTTACAATGAGCAGTTCTTC. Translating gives CASSLFTSGSYNEQFF.